The 21 T cell receptor beta chains listed next were all sequenced from one sample in a study of vaccination and CD4 T cells after COVID-19. Cultured CD4+ T-cell DNA underwent Oncomine TCR Beta short-read sequencing. TCRdb recomputed calls from the PCR reads with MiXCR, one row per CDR3 protein. The sample has about 4,200 distinct CDR3 sequences; approximately 43% are singletons. Treatment: roughly 10-day PBMC culture with coronavirus spike peptide pools or control peptides (ViraFEST assay). For these TCRs, the target antigens are not known. Sequenced input: CD4+ T cells from blood, cultured in vitro. The receptors shown here come from a human donor who had recovered from COVID-19.

This clonotype was counted a few times. As DNA, the CDR3 is TGTGCCAGTAGTATGCGGGGGGCGGATGGCTACACCTTC. Its protein product is CASSMRGADGYTF. The chain couples TRBV19 to TRBJ1-2, with TRBD1 as a possible D gene (6 bases). V lost 3 bases to trimming and J lost 6 bases, with 11 bases between them. CDR1 and CDR2 from the germline V gene are LNHDA and SQIVND (reference sequence). The CDR3 has 13 residues.

This clonotype was seen only a few times. J is TRBJ2-7 and V is TRBV20-1; 7 bases map to TRBD2. V shed 0 bases and J 3 bases; nucleotides not matched to a gene: 5. The CDR3 sequence is 14 residues long. Germline values: CDR1 DFQATT, CDR2 SNEGSKA (reference sequence). The CDR3 loop reads CSARDIASGYEQYF. CDR3 bases: TGCAGTGCTAGAGATATCGCTAGCGGCTACGAGCAGTACTTC.

This chain connects TRBV6-1 to TRBJ2-1; TRBD2 matches 10 bases. The CDR3 is 15 amino acids. V shed 11 bases and J 4 bases; nucleotides not matched to a gene: 11. Germline CDR1 reads MNHNS; CDR2 reads SASEGT. CDR3 in amino acids: CAGSLAGKDYNEQFF. CDR3 coding DNA: TGTGCCGGATCACTAGCGGGGAAAGATTACAATGAGCAGTTCTTC.

This clonotype was seen a few times. The chain links TRBV19 to TRBJ1-2; D possibly corresponds to TRBD1 (5 bases). V lost 3 bases and J 2 bases, leaving 7 bases between the germline ends. The length of the CDR3 is 13 residues. Germline V gene data show CDR1 as LNHDA and CDR2 as SQIVND (reference sequence). The CDR3 is CASSMGRNYGYTF. The CDR3 DNA follows: TGTGCCAGTAGTATGGGACGCAACTATGGCTACACCTTC.

The rearrangement uses TRBV10-3 and TRBJ2-7; no clear D gene. CDR3 length equals 12 residues. Germline V CDR1 and CDR2: ENHRY, SYGVKD. Trimming left V 10 bases short and J 7 bases short, with 17 bases between. The CDR3: CASSPSTEEQYF. The CDR3 DNA reads as TGTGCCAGCAGCCCATCAACAGAGGAGCAGTACTTC.

The gene calls are TRBV10-3 and TRBJ2-7; D is possibly TRBD1 (6 bases). CDR3 length equals 14 residues. The germline V and J ends were trimmed by 6 bases and 0 bases, with 12 bases remaining between them. Germline V gene lookup returns CDR1 ENHRY and CDR2 SYGVKD. CDR3 region: CAIRTTGVSYEQYF. The DNA of the CDR3 is TGTGCCATCAGGACGACAGGAGTCTCCTACGAGCAGTACTTC.

This clonotype has a handful of counts. This chain uses TRBV20-1 with TRBJ1-5; D is unclear. Germline values: CDR1 DFQATT, CDR2 SNEGSKA (reference sequence). The CDR3 loop spans 12 amino acids. The DNA of the CDR3 is TGCAGGTTAGTTGAGGGCCCGCAGCCCCAGCATTTT. Translation gives CRLVEGPQPQHF.

The chain carries TRBV18 and TRBJ2-5; the D gene is possibly TRBD2 (7 bases). Germline V gives CDR1 KGHSH, CDR2 LQKENI. Trimming took off 3 bases at V and 7 bases at J, with 18 bases between the two ends. The CDR3 runs 15 residues. Written as DNA, the CDR3 is TGTGCCAGCTCACCGGGCGGGGGCTCGTTGTGGACCCAGTACTTC. Translated, it gives CASSPGGGSLWTQYF.

This clonotype has only a few counts. The chain uses TRBV4-3 and TRBJ1-2; 8 nucleotides match TRBD1. The germline V gene has CDR1 LGHNA and CDR2 YSLEER. This CDR3 region has 15 residues. The J segment lost 3 bases and the V segment lost 2 bases, leaving 5 bases of the junction unmatched. CDR3 loop: CASSQRTGQDYGYTF. CDR3 DNA sequence: TGCGCCAGCAGCCAAAGGACAGGGCAAGACTATGGCTACACCTTC.

This clonotype was observed a single time. V usage is TRBV19 and J usage is TRBJ2-3; D is ambiguous. The germline gives CDR1 LNHDA, CDR2 SQIVND (reference sequence). The CDR3 spans 13 residues. Between the trimmed V and J ends, which lost 5 bases and 10 bases, there was a span of 16 bases. In nucleotides, the CDR3 is TGTGCCAGTAGTCCTTCCCCCACGTTAGCGCAGTATTTT. Its protein product is CASSPSPTLAQYF.

V and J are TRBV20-1 and TRBJ2-7; D remains unclear. Germline values: CDR1 DFQATT, CDR2 SNEGSKA (reference sequence). The CDR3 length is 13 residues. V lost 1 base and J lost 1, with 8 bases in between. The CDR3 bases are TGCAGTGCTAGAGTCCCAAGGTCCTACGAGCAGTACTTC. Protein: CSARVPRSYEQYF.

The chain has TRBV20-1 and TRBJ1-5; 7 nucleotides match TRBD1. The V gene end was trimmed by 0 bases and the J gene end by 4 bases; junction bases not matched to a gene: 6. Germline V gives CDR1 DFQATT, CDR2 SNEGSKA (reference sequence). The length of the CDR3 is 15 residues. The CDR3 DNA follows: TGCAGTGCTAGAGATCGAAGACAGGGTAATCAGCCCCAGCATTTT. Encoded protein: CSARDRRQGNQPQHF.

The rearrangement uses TRBV12-3 or TRBV12-4 and TRBJ1-6; TRBD1 agrees at 7 bases. The CDR3 spans 12 residues. Losses at the gene ends were 6 bases for V and 15 bases for J; bases not matched to a gene: 8. The CDR3 region has the DNA TGTGCCAGCAGGATGGAACAGGGGTTCCTCCACTTT. This translates into CASRMEQGFLHF.

The chain links TRBV2 to TRBJ2-7; tentatively, D is TRBD2 (5 bases). This CDR3 comprises 13 residues. V dropped 6 bases and J dropped 4 bases, with 13 bases sitting between them. CDR1 SNHLY and CDR2 FYNNEI come from the germline V gene. The CDR3 loop is CASREEIGYEQYF. For the CDR3, the DNA is TGTGCCAGCAGGGAGGAAATCGGGTACGAGCAGTACTTC.

The chain joins TRBV6-1 to TRBJ1-2; D is unresolved. V shed 0 bases and J shed 0 bases, with 8 bases lying between them. Per germline, CDR1 MNHNS and CDR2 SASEGT. This CDR3 is 15 amino acids long. The CDR3 bases are TGTGCCAGCAGTGAAGCTCACGGGCCTAACTATGGCTACACCTTC. This codes for CASSEAHGPNYGYTF.

Sample share makes this clonotype large. The chain employs TRBV7-8 and TRBJ2-1, with unresolved D. The CDR3 runs 12 residues. From germline, CDR1 is SGHVS and CDR2 FQNEAQ. Trimming removed 1 base at V and 9 bases at J, with 7 bases between. The CDR3 nucleotides read TGTGCCAGCAGCTTAGTTGCTCGTGAGCAGTTCTTC. Translated: CASSLVAREQFF.

The chain uses TRBV7-9 and TRBJ1-6; TRBD1 aligns across 7 bases. CDR3 length: 15 amino acids. Germline CDR1 is SEHNR and CDR2 is FQNEAQ (reference sequence). V lost 3 bases, J lost 8 bases, and 7 bases stayed unmatched. The CDR3 here is CASSFGGTAHSPLHF. CDR3 DNA: TGTGCCAGCAGCTTTGGCGGGACAGCCCATTCACCCCTCCACTTT.

The table lists this clonotype with a count of one. The junction departs from germline at one end; a sequencing error may be responsible. CDR3 DNA sequence: TGTGCCAGCAGTCCCCTTTCCGAGGACAGCCTGAACCAATTT. Its translation: CASSPLSEDSLNQF. The V gene is TRBV12-3 or TRBV12-4, the J gene TRBJ1-1, with D maybe TRBD1 (6 bases). The CDR3 runs to 14 residues.

J is TRBJ2-5 and V is TRBV6-1, with TRBD2 matching 10 bases. The CDR3 is 18 residues long. Germline-derived CDR1 and CDR2 are MNHNS and SASEGT. Trimming removed 5 bases from V and 4 bases from J; junction bases left unmatched: 16. The CDR3 sequence is CASSPTPGLAMVRETQYF. The CDR3 nucleotides read TGTGCCAGCAGTCCAACCCCGGGACTAGCGATGGTCCGAGAGACCCAGTACTTC.

The chain recombines TRBV19 with TRBJ1-6, with D possibly being TRBD1 (6 bases). V gave up 8 bases and J gave up 4 bases, with 9 bases separating them. The V gene's germline CDR1 is LNHDA and CDR2 SQIVND (reference sequence). This CDR3 region has 13 residues. For the CDR3, the DNA is TGTGCCAGTCAGGGGACTTATAATTCACCCCTCCACTTT. Residues: CASQGTYNSPLHF. Combining the CDR3 with reference TRBV19 and TRBJ1-6 gives the whole variable domain DGGITQSPKYLFRKEGQNVTLSCEQNLNHDAMYWYRQDPGQGLRLIYYSQIVNDFQKGDIAEGYSVSREKKESFPLTVTSAQKNPTAFYLCASQGTYNSPLHFGNGTRLTVT.

The chain employs TRBV7-6 and TRBJ2-5; D may be TRBD1 (6 bases). Trimming left V 4 bases short and J 5 bases short, with 20 bases between. Germline V gene data show CDR1 as SGHVS and CDR2 as FNYEAQ. This CDR3 is 16 amino acids long. The chain's CDR3 is CASSSTPGHRSETQYF. DNA of the CDR3: TGTGCCAGCAGCTCAACTCCGGGACACCGGTCGGAGACCCAGTACTTC.